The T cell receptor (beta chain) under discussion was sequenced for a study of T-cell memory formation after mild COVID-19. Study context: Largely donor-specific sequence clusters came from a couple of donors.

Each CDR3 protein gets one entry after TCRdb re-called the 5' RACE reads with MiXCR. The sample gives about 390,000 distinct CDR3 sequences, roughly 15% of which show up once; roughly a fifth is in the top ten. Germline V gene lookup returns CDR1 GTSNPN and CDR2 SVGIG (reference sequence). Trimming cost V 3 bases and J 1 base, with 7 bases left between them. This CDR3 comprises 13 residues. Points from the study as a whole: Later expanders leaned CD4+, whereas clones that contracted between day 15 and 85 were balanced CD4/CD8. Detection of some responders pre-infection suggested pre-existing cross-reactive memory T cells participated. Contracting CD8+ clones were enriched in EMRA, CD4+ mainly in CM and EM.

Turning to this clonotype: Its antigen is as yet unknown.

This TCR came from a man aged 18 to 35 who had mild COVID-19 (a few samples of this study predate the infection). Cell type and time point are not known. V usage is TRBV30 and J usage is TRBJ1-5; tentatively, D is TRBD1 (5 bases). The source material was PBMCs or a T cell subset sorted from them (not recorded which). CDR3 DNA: TGTGCCTGGAGCGGGGGAAGCAATCAGCCCCAGCATTTT. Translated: CAWSGGSNQPQHF.